This T cell receptor beta chain stems from a study of shared clonotypes between healthy human individuals (dated by TCRdb to between 2020 and 2021). Regarding the study in general: The cohort included three men and a couple of women between 18 and 49 years of age. Blood TCR repertoires of roughly 5 healthy adults were deeply sequenced to estimate repertoire size and the extent of clonotype sharing between individuals. Per donor, leukapheresis produced somewhere between about 0.94 and 10 billion PBMCs. To increase sequencing depth and limit assay-specific biases, TCR repertoire library preparation and sequencing were carried out by different laboratories using diverse techniques. For each donor, three plates each were used for CD4 naive and CD4 memory, two plates were used for CD8 naive, and one plate was used for CD8 memory.

CD8 naive samples consisted of CD45RO-negative cells that were positively selected for CCR7, yielding a CD45RA+CCR7+ population without TemRA cells. Donors were healthy HIV-negative adults with no recently reported acute infections or vaccinations. Only Caucasian adults living in Nashville, Tennessee, USA were represented among the donors. After blood collection by leukapheresis, PBMCs were isolated using Ficoll-Histopaque density gradient centrifugation and then cryopreserved in the vapor phase of liquid nitrogen. Analytical flow cytometry was used to check the purity and quantity of every magnetically sorted T cell population. Each sorted fraction had its genomic DNA isolated and then quantified by UV absorbance on a Nanodrop 2000c. V lost 6 bases and J lost 5 bases, and the count of bases not matched to a germline gene is 7. The germline V gene (reference sequence) supplies CDR1 MNHEY and CDR2 SMNVEV. Its CDR3 holds 14 amino acids, cysteine through phenylalanine. The DNA shown is the 42-base CDR3, in frame from base 1.

Using the deep immunoSEQ assay, TCR CDR3 regions were amplified from genomic DNA by multiplex PCR. Genomic DNA extracted from each cell subset was distributed evenly over all wells of several immunoSEQ 96-well plates, and each plate served as one replicate. For sorted subsets, 200 ng of genomic DNA, equivalent to 25,000 to 35,000 T cell genomes, went into each replicate PCR. Purified libraries were quantified with a Qubit 3.0 fluorometer, sized on a Bioanalyzer 2100, and re-quantified with the KAPA Library Quantification kit. A separate single-read 150-cycle Illumina NextSeq 550 flow cell was used to sequence each immunoSEQ 96-well plate. Per the source publication's procedure: The immunoSEQ output contained only junctional sequences without quality scores, so filtering could not match that applied to full-length reads. To assign V/J genes and CDR3, sequences were annotated using PyIR, a Python wrapper for IgBLAST v1.9, with IMGT germline references. Any read was removed if the V/J assignment was weak (E-value above 1e-6), the CDR3 was missing, or the read contained stop codons, out-of-frame junctions, or ambiguous translated residues. A V3J clonotype was defined by an identical inferred V gene, J gene, and CDR3 amino acid sequence. The percentage overlap between two repertoires was calculated by dividing the number of shared unique clonotypes by the size of the smaller repertoire. Repertoire richness was assessed with RTK rarefaction, the Chao1 estimator, and Recon v2.1 estimates of unobserved clonotypes. OLGA was used to compute generation probabilities for all TCRbeta clonotypes that the gDNA method yielded from four donors. The immuneACCESS repertoire file appears here via TCRdb, limited to in-frame rearrangements. These files lack a portion of the clones; in checked studies, under half of the deficit traces to unresolved V genes, and the cause of the others is not known. V, J and clone size reflect that table, while D and trimming were determined from the DNA. This sample is represented by about 800,000 clones; 96% of them were singletons. The biggest ten clones account for less than 0.3% of the sample.

Study-wide findings and limitations: Roughly 5% of naive CD4, around 3.6% of naive CD8, approximately 2.2% of memory CD4, and 0.4% of memory CD8 clonotypes were shared across four donors. Rarefaction of sorted-subset datasets indicated incomplete sequencing despite the large sequencing depth. Pairwise subsampling led to the expectation that sequencing depth would affect the degree of clonotype sharing among donors. Compared with non-shared clonotypes, clonotypes shared by all four sorted-subset donors had higher generation probabilities. Sampling was restricted to blood, and TCR repertoires in tissues likely differ from the TCR repertoires found in blood. The genetic and exposure-history diversity represented was limited by the small number of donors. Larger estimated clonotype richness was generally found for naive subsets than for memory subsets.

This clone appeared a few times. Its antigen specificity is not known. Per-base quality was not reported, and no clone a single base away is much larger than it. In this chain, TRBV27 is recombined with TRBJ2-7; 10 central nucleotides agree with TRBD1. The sequence was collected from a man aged 25-40 years in good health. The sequenced sample consisted of naive CD8+ T cells sorted from blood. The cell subset or site tag for this specimen amounts to: CD45RA+CCR7+. In nucleotides, the sequence is TGTGCCAGCAGCACCGGGACAGGGGCCCACGAGCAGTACTTC. Its protein product is CASSTGTGAHEQYF.